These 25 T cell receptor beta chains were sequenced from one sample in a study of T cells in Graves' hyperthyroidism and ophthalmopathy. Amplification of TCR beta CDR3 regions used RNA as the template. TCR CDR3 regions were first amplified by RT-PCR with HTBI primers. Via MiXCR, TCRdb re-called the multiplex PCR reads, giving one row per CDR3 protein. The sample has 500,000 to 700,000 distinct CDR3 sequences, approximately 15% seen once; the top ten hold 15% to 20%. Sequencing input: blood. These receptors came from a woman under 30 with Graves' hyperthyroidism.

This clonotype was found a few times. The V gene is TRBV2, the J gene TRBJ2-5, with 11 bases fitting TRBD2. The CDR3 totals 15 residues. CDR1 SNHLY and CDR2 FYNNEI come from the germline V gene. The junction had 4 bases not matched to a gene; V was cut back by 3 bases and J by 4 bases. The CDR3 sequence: CASSDTSGGLETQYF. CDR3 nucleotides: TGTGCCAGCAGTGACACTAGCGGGGGTTTAGAGACCCAGTACTTC.

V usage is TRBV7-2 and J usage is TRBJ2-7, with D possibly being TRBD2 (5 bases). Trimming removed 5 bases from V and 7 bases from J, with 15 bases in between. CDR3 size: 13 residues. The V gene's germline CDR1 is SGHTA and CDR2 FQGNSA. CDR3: CASSLLAPGEQYF. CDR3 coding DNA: TGTGCCAGCAGCCTTCTAGCCCCCGGGGAGCAGTACTTC.

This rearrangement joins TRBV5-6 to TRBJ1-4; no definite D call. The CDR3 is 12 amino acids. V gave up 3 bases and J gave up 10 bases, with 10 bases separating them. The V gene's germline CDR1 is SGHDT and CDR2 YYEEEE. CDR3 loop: CASSSRGGKLFF. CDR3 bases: TGTGCCAGCAGCTCGCGGGGAGGAAAACTGTTTTTT.

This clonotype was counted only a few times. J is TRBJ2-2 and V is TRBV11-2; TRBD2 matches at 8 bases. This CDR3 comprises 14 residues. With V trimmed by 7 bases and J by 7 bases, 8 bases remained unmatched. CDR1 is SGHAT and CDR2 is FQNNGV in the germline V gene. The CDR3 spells CASTLQGTSGELFF. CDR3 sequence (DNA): TGTGCCAGCACCCTCCAGGGGACTAGCGGGGAGCTGTTTTTT.

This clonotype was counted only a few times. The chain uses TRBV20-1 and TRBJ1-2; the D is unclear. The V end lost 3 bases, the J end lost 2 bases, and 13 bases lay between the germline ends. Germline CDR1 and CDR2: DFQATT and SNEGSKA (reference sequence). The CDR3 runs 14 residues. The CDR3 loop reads CSASPPARNYGYTF. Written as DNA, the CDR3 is TGCAGTGCTAGTCCCCCCGCCAGGAACTATGGCTACACCTTC.

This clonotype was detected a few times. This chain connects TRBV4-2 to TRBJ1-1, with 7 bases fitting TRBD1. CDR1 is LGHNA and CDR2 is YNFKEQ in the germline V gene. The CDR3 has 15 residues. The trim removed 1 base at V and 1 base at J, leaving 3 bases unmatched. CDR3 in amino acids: CASSQGDRRNTEAFF. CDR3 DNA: TGTGCCAGCAGCCAAGGGGACAGACGGAACACTGAAGCTTTCTTT.

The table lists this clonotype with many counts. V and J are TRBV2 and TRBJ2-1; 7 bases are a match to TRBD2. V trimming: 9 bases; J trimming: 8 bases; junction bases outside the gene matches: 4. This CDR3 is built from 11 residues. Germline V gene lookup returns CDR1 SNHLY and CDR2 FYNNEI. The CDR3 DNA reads TGTGCCAGAAGGACTAGTCATGAGCAGTTCTTC. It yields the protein CARRTSHEQFF. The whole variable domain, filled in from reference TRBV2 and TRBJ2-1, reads EPEVTQTPSHQVTQMGQEVILRCVPISNHLYFYWYRQILGQKVEFLVSFYNNEISEKSEIFDDQFSVERPDGSNFTLKIRSTKLEDSAMYFCARRTSHEQFFGPGTRLTVL.

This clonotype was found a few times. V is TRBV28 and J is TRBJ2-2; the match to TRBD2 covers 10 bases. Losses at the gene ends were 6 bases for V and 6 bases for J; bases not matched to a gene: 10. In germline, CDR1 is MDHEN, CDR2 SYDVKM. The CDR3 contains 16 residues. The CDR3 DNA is TGTGCCAGCAGCCCCCGGGCTAGCGGGAGCTCCGGGGAGCTGTTTTTT. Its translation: CASSPRASGSSGELFF.

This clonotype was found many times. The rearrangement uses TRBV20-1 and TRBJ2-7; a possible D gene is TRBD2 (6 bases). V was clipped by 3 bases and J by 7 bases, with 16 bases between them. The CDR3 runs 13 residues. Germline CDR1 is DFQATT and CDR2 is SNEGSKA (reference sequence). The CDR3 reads CSARGDQRGEQYF. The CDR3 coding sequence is TGCAGTGCTAGGGGGGACCAACGGGGGGAGCAGTACTTC.

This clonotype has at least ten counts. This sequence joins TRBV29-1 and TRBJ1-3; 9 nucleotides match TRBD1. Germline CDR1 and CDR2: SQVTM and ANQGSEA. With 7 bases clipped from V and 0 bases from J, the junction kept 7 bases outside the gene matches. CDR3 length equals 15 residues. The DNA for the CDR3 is TGCAGCGCTGTGGGGACAGGGCACTCTGGAAACACCATATATTTT. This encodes CSAVGTGHSGNTIYF.

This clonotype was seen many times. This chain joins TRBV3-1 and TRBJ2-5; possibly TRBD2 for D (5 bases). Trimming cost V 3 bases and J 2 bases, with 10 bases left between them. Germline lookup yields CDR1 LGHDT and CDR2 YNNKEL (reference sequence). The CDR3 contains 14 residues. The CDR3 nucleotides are TGTGCCAGCAGCCATATGGCGGGTCAAGAGACCCAGTACTTC. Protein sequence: CASSHMAGQETQYF.

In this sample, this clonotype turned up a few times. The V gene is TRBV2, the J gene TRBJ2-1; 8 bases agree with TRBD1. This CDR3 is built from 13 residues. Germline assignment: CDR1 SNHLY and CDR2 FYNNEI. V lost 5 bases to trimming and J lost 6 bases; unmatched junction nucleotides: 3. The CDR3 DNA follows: TGTGCCAGCAGTTCGGGACAGGCCAATGAGCAGTTCTTC. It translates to CASSSGQANEQFF. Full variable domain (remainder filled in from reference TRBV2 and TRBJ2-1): EPEVTQTPSHQVTQMGQEVILRCVPISNHLYFYWYRQILGQKVEFLVSFYNNEISEKSEIFDDQFSVERPDGSNFTLKIRSTKLEDSAMYFCASSSGQANEQFFGPGTRLTVL.

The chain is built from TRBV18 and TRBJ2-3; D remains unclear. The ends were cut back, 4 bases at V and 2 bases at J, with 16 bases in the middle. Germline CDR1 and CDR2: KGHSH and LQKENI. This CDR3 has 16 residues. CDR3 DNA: TGTGCCAGCTCACTCAACCAACCCATAAACACAGATACGCAGTATTTT. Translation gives CASSLNQPINTDTQYF.

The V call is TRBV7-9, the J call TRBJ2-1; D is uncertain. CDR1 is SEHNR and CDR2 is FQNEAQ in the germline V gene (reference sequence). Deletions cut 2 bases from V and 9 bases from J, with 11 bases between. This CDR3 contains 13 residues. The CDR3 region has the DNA TGTGCCAGCAGCTTACTTAGCCCTGGTGAGCAGTTCTTC. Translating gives CASSLLSPGEQFF.

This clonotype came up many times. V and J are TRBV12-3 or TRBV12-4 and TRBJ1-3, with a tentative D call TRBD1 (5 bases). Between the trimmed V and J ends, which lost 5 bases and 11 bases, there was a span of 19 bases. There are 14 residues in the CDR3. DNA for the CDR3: TGTGCCAGCAGTGCGCAGGGACGGCGGGGTCCCATATATTTT. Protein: CASSAQGRRGPIYF.

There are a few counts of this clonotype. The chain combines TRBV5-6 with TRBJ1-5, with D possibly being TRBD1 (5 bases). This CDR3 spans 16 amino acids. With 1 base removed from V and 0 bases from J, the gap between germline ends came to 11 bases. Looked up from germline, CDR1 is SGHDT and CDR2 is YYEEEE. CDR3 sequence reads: CASSLKGPYSNQPQHF. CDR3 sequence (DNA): TGTGCCAGCAGCTTGAAGGGACCCTATAGCAATCAGCCCCAGCATTTT.

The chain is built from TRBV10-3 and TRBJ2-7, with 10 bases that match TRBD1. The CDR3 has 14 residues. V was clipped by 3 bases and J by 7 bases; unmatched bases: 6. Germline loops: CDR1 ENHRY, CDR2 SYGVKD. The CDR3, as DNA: TGTGCCATCAGTGATCCCGGGACAGGGGTAGAGCAGTACTTC. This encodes CAISDPGTGVEQYF.

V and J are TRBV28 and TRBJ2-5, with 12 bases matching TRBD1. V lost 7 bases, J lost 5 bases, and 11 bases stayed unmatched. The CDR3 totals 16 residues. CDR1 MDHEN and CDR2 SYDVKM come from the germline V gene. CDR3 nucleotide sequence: TGTGCCAGCAACCCCTCCGGGACAGGGGGCAGGGAGACCCAGTACTTC. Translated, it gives CASNPSGTGGRETQYF.

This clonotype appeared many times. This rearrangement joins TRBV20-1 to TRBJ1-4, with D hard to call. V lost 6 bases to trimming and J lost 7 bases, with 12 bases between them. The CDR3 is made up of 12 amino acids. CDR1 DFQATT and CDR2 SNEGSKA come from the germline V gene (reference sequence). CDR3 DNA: TGCAGTGCCAGGACCAGCGGTGAAAAACTGTTTTTT. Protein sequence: CSARTSGEKLFF.

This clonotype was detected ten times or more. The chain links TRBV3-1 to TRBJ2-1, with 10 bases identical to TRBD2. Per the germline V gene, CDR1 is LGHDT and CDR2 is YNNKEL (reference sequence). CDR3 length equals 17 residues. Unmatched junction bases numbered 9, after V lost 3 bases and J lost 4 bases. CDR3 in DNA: TGTGCCAGCAGCCACGGTCCACTACTAGCGGGGTACAATGAGCAGTTCTTC. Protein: CASSHGPLLAGYNEQFF.

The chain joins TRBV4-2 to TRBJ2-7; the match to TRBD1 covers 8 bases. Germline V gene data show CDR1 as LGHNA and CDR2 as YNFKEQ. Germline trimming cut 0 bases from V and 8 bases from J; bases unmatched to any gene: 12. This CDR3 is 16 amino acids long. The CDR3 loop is CASSQDLGQGALKQYF. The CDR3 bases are TGTGCCAGCAGCCAAGATCTTGGGCAGGGGGCGCTTAAGCAGTACTTC.

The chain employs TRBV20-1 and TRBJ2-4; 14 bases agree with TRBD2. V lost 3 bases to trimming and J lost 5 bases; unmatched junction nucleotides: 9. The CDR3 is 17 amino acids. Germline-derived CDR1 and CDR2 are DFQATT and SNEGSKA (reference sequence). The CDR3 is CSARGLAGAGGQNIQYF. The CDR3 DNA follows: TGCAGTGCTAGGGGACTAGCGGGGGCCGGGGGTCAAAACATTCAGTACTTC.

The CDR3 here is CASSAVRTGAYEQYF. For the CDR3, the DNA is TGTGCCAGCAGTGCAGTTCGGACAGGGGCCTACGAGCAGTACTTC. The rearrangement links TRBV6-1 to TRBJ2-7; 9 nucleotides line up with TRBD1. Germline lookup yields CDR1 MNHNS and CDR2 SASEGT. The CDR3 runs 15 residues. V gave up 4 bases and J gave up 2 bases; unmatched junction bases: 6.

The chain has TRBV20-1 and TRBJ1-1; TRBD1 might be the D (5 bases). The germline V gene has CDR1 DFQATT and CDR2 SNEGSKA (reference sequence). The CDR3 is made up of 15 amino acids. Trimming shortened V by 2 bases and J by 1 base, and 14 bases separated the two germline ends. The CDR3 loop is CSARLFAGQNTEAFF. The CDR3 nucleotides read TGCAGTGCTAGACTATTTGCAGGGCAGAACACTGAAGCTTTCTTT.

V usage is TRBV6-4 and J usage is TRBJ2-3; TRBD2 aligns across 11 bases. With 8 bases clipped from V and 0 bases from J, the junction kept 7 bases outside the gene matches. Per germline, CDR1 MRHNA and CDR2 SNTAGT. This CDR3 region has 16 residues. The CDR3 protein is CASGLAGLSSTDTQYF. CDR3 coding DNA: TGTGCCAGCGGACTAGCGGGCTTATCTAGCACAGATACGCAGTATTTT.